This passage covers 21 T cell receptor beta chains from one sample sequenced in a study of response to subunit inactivated influenza vaccine. MiXCR, applied by TCRdb to the RT-PCR reads, yields one record per CDR3 protein. The sample has more than 400,000 distinct CDR3 sequences; about a tenth are singletons. Source: PBMCs from blood, taken about 40 days after vaccination. Every receptor here comes from a man aged 50-60 years who received an inactivated influenza vaccine.

This chain links TRBV5-5 with TRBJ2-7, with D perhaps assigned TRBD1 or TRBD2 (6 bases each). This CDR3 has 15 amino acids. Germline V gives CDR1 SGHKS, CDR2 YYEKEE (reference sequence). The V end lost 1 base, the J end lost 4 bases, and 15 bases lay between the germline ends. The CDR3 coding sequence is TGTGCCAGCAGCTTGAACTGGGGGGCAATGTACGAGCAGTACTTC. As protein: CASSLNWGAMYEQYF. The whole variable domain, filled in from reference TRBV5-5 and TRBJ2-7, reads DAGVTQSPTHLIKTRGQQVTLRCSPISGHKSVSWYQQVLGQGPQFIFQYYEKEERGRGNFPDRFSARQFPNYSSELNVNALLLGDSALYLCASSLNWGAMYEQYFGPGTRLTVT.

This clonotype has just a few counts. The J gene is TRBJ1-5, the V gene TRBV7-2; 7 bases are a match to TRBD1. With V trimmed by 5 bases and J by 1 base, 8 bases remained unmatched. Germline lookup yields CDR1 SGHTA and CDR2 FQGNSA. The CDR3 runs to 16 residues. DNA of the CDR3: TGTGCCAGCAGCCTCCAGACAGGGTGGAGCAATCAGCCCCAGCATTTT. This codes for CASSLQTGWSNQPQHF.

The V and J genes are TRBV4-3 and TRBJ2-2, with D perhaps matching TRBD2 (5 bases). Trimming took 0 bases from V and 2 from J, leaving 10 bases between them. Germline V gene data show CDR1 as LGHNA and CDR2 as YSLEER. The CDR3 spans 16 residues. In DNA form, the CDR3 reads TGCGCCAGCAGCCAAGAGAGAGGGAAAAACACCGGGGAGCTGTTTTTT. This codes for CASSQERGKNTGELFF.

The CDR3 protein is CASSPIGDGYTF. DNA of the CDR3: TGTGCCAGCAGCCCCATTGGGGATGGCTACACCTTC. This chain connects TRBV7-2 to TRBJ1-2; no definite D call. Trimming cost V 5 bases and J 6 bases, with 10 bases left between them. The CDR3 spans 12 residues. Germline lookup yields CDR1 SGHTA and CDR2 FQGNSA. The whole variable domain, filled in from reference TRBV7-2 and TRBJ1-2, reads GAGVSQSPSNKVTEKGKDVELRCDPISGHTALYWYRQSLGQGLEFLIYFQGNSAPDKSGLPSDRFSAERTGGSVSTLTIQRTQQEDSAVYLCASSPIGDGYTFGSGTRLTVV.

This clonotype was counted ten times or more. The chain carries TRBV7-2 and TRBJ1-2; 12 nucleotides align to TRBD1. V dropped 5 bases and J dropped 8; count of bases not matched to a gene: 9. Germline assignment: CDR1 SGHTA and CDR2 FQGNSA. There are 15 residues in the CDR3. The DNA of the CDR3 is TGTGCCAGCAGCCCTCAAACGGGACAGGGGGCGGGCTACACCTTC. The encoded protein is CASSPQTGQGAGYTF.

This clonotype was counted between two and nine times. The chain carries TRBV20-1 and TRBJ1-2; 7 nucleotides line up with TRBD1. The germline gives CDR1 DFQATT, CDR2 SNEGSKA (reference sequence). J lost 4 bases, V lost 0 bases, and 11 bases had no gene match. The CDR3 extends over 16 amino acids. Here the CDR3 reads CSARDDRVENLYGYTF. The CDR3 DNA reads as TGCAGTGCTAGAGACGACAGGGTGGAAAACCTCTATGGCTACACCTTC.

The rearrangement uses TRBV6-4 and TRBJ2-3; the D gene is possibly TRBD2 (6 bases). V lost 4 bases and J lost 0, with 11 bases in between. Germline V gene lookup returns CDR1 MRHNA and CDR2 SNTAGT. This CDR3 spans 15 amino acids. The CDR3 is CASSGRGSSTDTQYF. DNA for the CDR3: TGTGCCAGCAGTGGTCGGGGGAGTAGCACAGATACGCAGTATTTT.

This clonotype was seen more than once but under ten times. The genes are TRBV2 and TRBJ2-7; 10 positions agree with TRBD1. The CDR3 loop spans 13 amino acids. The germline CDR1 and CDR2 sequences are SNHLY and FYNNEI. V shed 9 bases and J 6 bases; nucleotides not matched to a gene: 8. The CDR3 is CARTGGAMGEQYF. The CDR3 DNA reads as TGTGCCAGGACAGGGGGCGCGATGGGCGAGCAGTACTTC.

This clonotype was seen repeatedly, ten times or more. V usage is TRBV11-2 and J usage is TRBJ2-1; D is unresolved. CDR3 size: 15 residues. Trimming took 2 bases from V and 4 from J, leaving 12 bases between them. Germline-derived CDR1 and CDR2 are SGHAT and FQNNGV. CDR3 region: CASSLSQSHYNEQFF. CDR3 DNA: TGTGCCAGCAGCTTAAGCCAGTCTCATTACAATGAGCAGTTCTTC.

The table lists this clonotype with a count of one. The V call is TRBV5-1, the J call TRBJ1-6; D is perhaps TRBD1 (5 bases). The CDR3 loop spans 15 amino acids. Germline values: CDR1 SGHRS, CDR2 YFSETQ. The V gene lost 0 bases and the J gene lost 4 bases, with 8 bases spanning the gap. CDR3 nucleotide sequence: TGCGCCAGCAGCTTGGAGGGACCTTATAATTCACCCCTCCACTTT. It yields the protein CASSLEGPYNSPLHF.

CDR3 sequence: CASSYGRGTGFTGELFF. CDR3 nucleotide sequence: TGTGCCAGCAGTTACGGACGAGGAACAGGGTTCACCGGGGAGCTGTTTTTT. The chain uses TRBV12-3 or TRBV12-4 and TRBJ2-2, with D perhaps TRBD1 (6 bases). This CDR3 region has 17 residues. Trimming took 4 bases from V and 4 from J, leaving 19 bases between them.

This clonotype was observed a few times. The rearrangement uses TRBV7-6 and TRBJ2-5, with D perhaps TRBD2 (6 bases). The CDR3 contains 15 residues. CDR1 is SGHVS and CDR2 is FNYEAQ in the germline V gene. V dropped 6 bases and J dropped 4 bases, with 18 bases sitting between them. This chain's CDR3 is CASRSLGGGLETQYF. CDR3 nucleotides: TGTGCCAGCAGAAGTCTCGGGGGAGGTCTAGAGACCCAGTACTTC.

V gene TRBV6-2 or TRBV6-3 combines with J gene TRBJ1-1; D remains ambiguous. CDR1 MNHEY and CDR2 SVGEGT come from the germline V gene. V gave up 9 bases and J gave up 0 bases, with 8 bases separating them. The CDR3 covers 12 residues. CDR3 DNA sequence: TGTGCCAGTATAGGTATGAACACTGAAGCTTTCTTT. Its translation: CASIGMNTEAFF.

This clonotype was detected only a few times. This chain joins TRBV7-2 and TRBJ2-4; perhaps TRBD2 as D (6 bases). Trimming took off 0 bases at V and 1 base at J, with 7 bases between the two ends. This CDR3 contains 15 residues. Per germline, CDR1 SGHTA and CDR2 FQGNSA. In nucleotides, the CDR3 is TGTGCCAGCAGCTTAGCCAGCGGGGCCAAAAACATTCAGTACTTC. This gives the protein CASSLASGAKNIQYF.

The rearrangement joins TRBV2 to TRBJ1-2; maybe TRBD1 (6 bases). The length of the CDR3 is 14 residues. In germline, CDR1 is SNHLY, CDR2 FYNNEI. The V and J ends lost 2 bases and 5 bases respectively, with 12 bases between them. This chain's CDR3 is CASSEIGTIYGYTF. CDR3 DNA: TGTGCCAGCAGTGAAATCGGGACAATTTATGGCTACACCTTC. The full variable domain, in which reference TRBV2 and TRBJ1-2 provide the parts outside the CDR3, is EPEVTQTPSHQVTQMGQEVILRCVPISNHLYFYWYRQILGQKVEFLVSFYNNEISEKSEIFDDQFSVERPDGSNFTLKIRSTKLEDSAMYFCASSEIGTIYGYTFGSGTRLTVV.

This clonotype was recorded once. The chain couples TRBV5-1 to TRBJ1-2, with 7 nucleotides matching TRBD1. CDR3 length: 15 residues. Per germline, CDR1 SGHRS and CDR2 YFSETQ. After removal of 3 bases from V and 1 base from J, the junction contained 6 bases not matched to a gene. The CDR3 reads CASSYRGQFNYGYTF. The CDR3 DNA reads as TGCGCCAGCAGCTACCGGGGACAGTTTAACTATGGCTACACCTTC.

V and J are TRBV7-9 and TRBJ2-5; no clear D. The CDR3 sequence is 14 residues long. Germline lookup yields CDR1 SEHNR and CDR2 FQNEAQ (reference sequence). Between the trimmed V and J ends, which lost 5 bases and 4 bases, there was a span of 14 bases. The CDR3 DNA is TGTGCCAGCAGCGAGACCCAGTTGGGAGAGACCCAGTACTTC. Protein: CASSETQLGETQYF. Supplemented by reference TRBV7-9 and TRBJ2-5, the full variable domain reads DTGVSQNPRHKITKRGQNVTFRCDPISEHNRLYWYRQTLGQGPEFLTYFQNEAQLEKSRLLSDRFSAERPKGSFSTLEIQRTEQGDSAMYLCASSETQLGETQYFGPGTRLLVL.

There are many counts of this clonotype. The chain carries TRBV11-2 and TRBJ2-3, with TRBD2 matching over 9 bases. CDR1 SGHAT and CDR2 FQNNGV come from the germline V gene. CDR3 length: 14 residues. With 4 bases clipped from V and 5 bases from J, the junction kept 4 bases outside the gene matches. This CDR3 reads CASSSGLARDTQYF. CDR3 in DNA: TGTGCCAGCAGCTCCGGACTAGCGAGAGATACGCAGTATTTT.

The chain links TRBV18 to TRBJ2-1; 10 nucleotides line up with TRBD2. CDR1 and CDR2 from the germline V gene are KGHSH and LQKENI. With V trimmed by 2 bases and J by 1 base, 2 bases remained unmatched. The CDR3 consists of 16 residues. CDR3 sequence (DNA): TGTGCCAGCTCACCATCGACTAGCGGGTCCTACAATGAGCAGTTCTTC. Translation: CASSPSTSGSYNEQFF.

The chain is built from TRBV6-1 and TRBJ2-7; TRBD2 matches 9 bases. The CDR3 contains 14 residues. Trimming cost V 5 bases and J 4 bases; bases outside gene matches: 6. The germline gives CDR1 MNHNS, CDR2 SASEGT. CDR3 sequence: CASSRRLAVYEQYF. CDR3 in DNA: TGTGCCAGCAGTAGGAGACTAGCGGTATACGAGCAGTACTTC.

The rearrangement links TRBV14 to TRBJ1-1; TRBD1 might be the D (5 bases). From germline, CDR1 is SGHDN and CDR2 FVKESK. The CDR3 covers 13 residues. The germline V and J ends were trimmed by 8 bases and 1 base, with 11 bases remaining between them. CDR3 DNA sequence: TGTGCCAGCTCGTGCAGGGCGAACACTGAAGCTTTCTTT. Its translation is CASSCRANTEAFF. Full variable domain (rest looked up from reference TRBV14 and TRBJ1-1): EAGVTQFPSHSVIEKGQTVTLRCDPISGHDNLYWYRRVMGKEIKFLLHFVKESKQDESGMPNNRFLAERTGGTYSTLKVQPAELEDSGVYFCASSCRANTEAFFGQGTRLTVV.